A single sample gave rise to the 18 T cell receptor beta chains below, sequenced in a study of T cells in localized non-small cell lung cancer. Assay: immunoSEQ multiplex PCR; the TCRdb copy retains only in-frame clones and omits some. Here the sample spans about 35,000 clones, around 93% being singletons. Source: peripheral blood mononuclear cells, taken before any cancer treatment. The source is a female donor aged 60 or older with stage II lung adenocarcinoma.

V is TRBV28 and J is TRBJ1-1; weak D call: TRBD1 (5 bases). The CDR3 consists of 15 residues. CDR1 and CDR2 from the germline V gene are MDHEN and SYDVKM. V lost 10 bases to trimming and J lost 1 base, with 19 bases between them. CDR3: CATKIDSGANTEAFF. The CDR3 DNA is TGTGCCACCAAAATCGACTCCGGGGCGAACACTGAAGCTTTCTTT.

The genes are TRBV5-1 and TRBJ2-7; D might be TRBD1 (5 bases). Germline V gene lookup returns CDR1 SGHRS and CDR2 YFSETQ. Trimming cost V 0 bases and J 2 bases, with 9 bases left between them. This CDR3 region has 14 residues. The CDR3 bases are TGCGCCAGCAGCTTGGATCCAGGGACCTACGAGCAGTACTTC. Translating it yields CASSLDPGTYEQYF.

As concerns this clone: One end of the junction is discordant with germline, which a read error may explain. The rearrangement uses TRBV7-2 and TRBJ2-7; D may be TRBD2 (6 bases). The length of the CDR3 is 14 residues. The germline V gene encodes CDR1 SGHTA and CDR2 FQGNSA. Here the CDR3 DNA reads TGTGCCAGCAGCTTAGCAGGGACTGGACGCGAGCAGTATTTC. Translation: CASSLAGTGREQYF.

J is TRBJ1-1 and V is TRBV7-8; D is possibly TRBD1 (6 bases). Germline CDR1 is SGHVS and CDR2 is FQNEAQ. The CDR3 extends over 16 amino acids. V shed 1 base and J shed 1 base, with 13 bases lying between them. CDR3 nucleotides: TGTGCCAGCAGCTTAGTCAGACCACAGGGGAACACTGAAGCTTTCTTT. Translation: CASSLVRPQGNTEAFF.

This chain connects TRBV19 to TRBJ2-1; no firm D call. V was trimmed by 5 bases and J by 3 bases, leaving 11 bases between them. CDR1 and CDR2 from the germline V gene are LNHDA and SQIVND (reference sequence). The CDR3 length is 14 residues. This CDR3 is CASSLRPNYNEQFF. CDR3 nucleotides: TGTGCCAGTAGTCTTCGCCCTAACTACAATGAGCAGTTCTTC.

The chain joins TRBV9 to TRBJ1-1, with 11 nucleotides matching TRBD1. J gave up 9 bases and V 2 bases, and 3 bases lay outside the gene matches. Per the germline V gene, CDR1 is SGDLS and CDR2 is YYNGEE. The CDR3 is made up of 13 amino acids. The DNA for the CDR3 is TGTGCCAGCAGCGTTTTGGACAGGGGGCAAGCTTTCTTT. Translated: CASSVLDRGQAFF.

The chain combines TRBV7-2 with TRBJ2-7; D is unresolved. This CDR3 region has 11 residues. Trimming removed 3 bases from V and 5 bases from J, with 5 bases in between. Germline V gives CDR1 SGHTA, CDR2 FQGNSA. The CDR3 protein is CASSFLDEQYF. The CDR3 nucleotides are TGTGCCAGCAGCTTTTTGGACGAGCAGTACTTC.

This rearrangement joins TRBV19 to TRBJ2-5, with 9 bases matching TRBD2. This CDR3 has 14 residues. Germline assignment: CDR1 LNHDA and CDR2 SQIVND (reference sequence). The J segment lost 4 bases and the V segment lost 6 bases, leaving 6 bases of the junction unmatched. The CDR3, as DNA: TGTGCCAGTAGAGCGGGCGGGGGGGTAGAGACCCAGTACTTC. Translation: CASRAGGGVETQYF.

V and J are TRBV7-2 and TRBJ2-7; 9 bases map to TRBD1. Germline trimming cut 5 bases from V and 3 bases from J; bases unmatched to any gene: 8. The CDR3 contains 15 residues. From germline, CDR1 is SGHTA and CDR2 FQGNSA. In DNA, the CDR3 is TGTGCCAGCAGCCTACAGACAGGGGGGTTCTACGAGCAGTACTTC. Translated, it gives CASSLQTGGFYEQYF.

This sequence joins TRBV5-5 and TRBJ1-5; no clear D. CDR1 is SGHKS and CDR2 is YYEKEE in the germline V gene (reference sequence). V shed 2 bases and J shed 3 bases, with 12 bases lying between them. The CDR3 has 15 amino acids. The CDR3 loop reads CASSLSGSHNQPQHF. Here the CDR3 DNA reads TGTGCCAGCAGCTTATCGGGCAGCCACAATCAGCCCCAGCATTTT.

J is TRBJ2-3 and V is TRBV4-3, with D hard to call. Germline assignment: CDR1 LGHNA and CDR2 YSLEER. V shed 0 bases and J shed 5 bases, with 9 bases lying between them. The CDR3 extends over 14 amino acids. The CDR3 DNA follows: TGCGCCAGCAGCCAAGATATGGCAGGAGATACGCAGTATTTT. It encodes CASSQDMAGDTQYF.

V and J are TRBV18 and TRBJ1-4; D perhaps matches TRBD1 (6 bases). V was clipped by 3 bases and J by 3 bases, with 14 bases between them. The CDR3 has 16 amino acids. The germline V gene encodes CDR1 KGHSH and CDR2 LQKENI. CDR3 in amino acids: CASSPRTGAANEKLFF. In nucleotides, the CDR3 is TGTGCCAGCTCACCTAGGACGGGGGCAGCTAATGAAAAACTGTTTTTT.

The chain joins TRBV10-3 to TRBJ1-5, with D perhaps matching TRBD1 (6 bases). Trimming removed 3 bases at V and 7 bases at J, with 19 bases between. The CDR3 sequence is 16 residues long. The germline gives CDR1 ENHRY, CDR2 SYGVKD. CDR3 residues: CAISEAVTGSEQPQHF. In DNA, the CDR3 is TGTGCCATCAGTGAAGCGGTGACAGGCTCCGAACAGCCCCAGCATTTT.

This clone was counted a single time. The V and J genes are TRBV5-1 and TRBJ2-3; either TRBD1 or TRBD2 may supply D (6 bases each). The CDR3 contains 16 residues. Germline V lookup: CDR1 SGHRS, CDR2 YFSETQ. V dropped 5 bases and J dropped 5 bases, with 21 bases sitting between them. CDR3 in DNA: TGCGCCAGCAGTGGGTCTCCGGGGGCGAAGCAAGATACGCAGTATTTT. Translating it yields CASSGSPGAKQDTQYF.

The CDR3 region has the DNA TGCGCCAGCAGCCAAGATCCTGGACAGAAACAAGGTCCTGAAGCTTTCTTT. Translating gives CASSQDPGQKQGPEAFF. J is TRBJ1-1 and V is TRBV4-3; a possible D gene is TRBD1 (6 bases). Germline CDR1 and CDR2: LGHNA and YSLEER. Deletions cut 0 bases from V and 6 bases from J, with 20 bases between. The CDR3 consists of 17 residues.

This clone came up once. V usage is TRBV19 and J usage is TRBJ1-2; perhaps TRBD1 as D (5 bases). CDR1 and CDR2 (germline): LNHDA, SQIVND (reference sequence). The CDR3 is 13 residues long. Trimming took off 5 bases at V and 2 bases at J, with 9 bases between the two ends. The CDR3 sequence is CASSERDNYGYTF. CDR3 sequence (DNA): TGTGCCAGTAGTGAGCGGGACAACTATGGCTACACCTTC.

V and J are TRBV4-3 and TRBJ2-7; tentatively, D is TRBD1 or TRBD2 (5 bases each). Trimming took 4 bases from V and 1 from J, leaving 14 bases between them. The CDR3 extends over 15 amino acids. CDR1 and CDR2 (germline): LGHNA, YSLEER. For the CDR3, the DNA is TGCGCCAGCAGCCGGCAGGGAACGGGGTCCTACGAGCAGTACTTC. Residues: CASSRQGTGSYEQYF.

The chain is built from TRBV18 and TRBJ1-3; D is uncertain. Germline lookup yields CDR1 KGHSH and CDR2 LQKENI. The CDR3 is 16 amino acids. The germline V and J ends were trimmed by 1 base and 6 bases, with 16 bases remaining between them. CDR3 DNA: TGTGCCAGCTCACCACGTACGGGGAGCTTGGTAAACACCATATATTTT. Its translation: CASSPRTGSLVNTIYF. The full variable domain, in which reference TRBV18 and TRBJ1-3 provide the parts outside the CDR3, is NAGVMQNPRHLVRRRGQEARLRCSPMKGHSHVYWYRQLPEEGLKFMVYLQKENIIDESGMPKERFSAEFPKEGPSILRIQQVVRGDSAAYFCASSPRTGSLVNTIYFGEGSWLTVV.